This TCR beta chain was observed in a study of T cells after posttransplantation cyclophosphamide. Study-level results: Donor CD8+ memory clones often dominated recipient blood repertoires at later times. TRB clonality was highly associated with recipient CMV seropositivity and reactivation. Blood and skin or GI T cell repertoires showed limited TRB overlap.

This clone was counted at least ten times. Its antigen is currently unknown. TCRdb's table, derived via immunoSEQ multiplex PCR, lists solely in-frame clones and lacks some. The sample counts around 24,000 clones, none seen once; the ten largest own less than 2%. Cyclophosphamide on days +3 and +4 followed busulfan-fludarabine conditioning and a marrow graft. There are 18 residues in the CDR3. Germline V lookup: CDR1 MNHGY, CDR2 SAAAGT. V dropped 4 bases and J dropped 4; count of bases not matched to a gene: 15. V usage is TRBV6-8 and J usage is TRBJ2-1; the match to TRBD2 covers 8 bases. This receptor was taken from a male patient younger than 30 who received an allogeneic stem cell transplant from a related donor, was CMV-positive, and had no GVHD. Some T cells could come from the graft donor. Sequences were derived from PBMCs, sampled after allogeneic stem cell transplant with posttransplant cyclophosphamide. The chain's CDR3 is CASSSTLPSGGSYNEQFF. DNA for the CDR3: TGTGCCAGCAGTTCTACTTTACCCAGCGGGGGAAGTTACAATGAGCAGTTCTTC.